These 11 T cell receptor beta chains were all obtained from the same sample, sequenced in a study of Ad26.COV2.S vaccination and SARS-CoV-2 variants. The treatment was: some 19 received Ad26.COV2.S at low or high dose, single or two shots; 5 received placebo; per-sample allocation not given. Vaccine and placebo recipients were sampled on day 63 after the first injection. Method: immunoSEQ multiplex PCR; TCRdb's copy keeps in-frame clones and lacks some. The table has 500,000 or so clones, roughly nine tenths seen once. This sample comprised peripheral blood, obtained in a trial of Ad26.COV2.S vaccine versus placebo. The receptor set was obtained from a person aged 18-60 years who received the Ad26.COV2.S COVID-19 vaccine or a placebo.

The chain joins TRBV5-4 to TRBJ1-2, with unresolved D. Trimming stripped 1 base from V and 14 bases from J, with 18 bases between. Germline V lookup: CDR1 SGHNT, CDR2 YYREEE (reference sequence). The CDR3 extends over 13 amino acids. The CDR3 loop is CASSLIVPNEETF. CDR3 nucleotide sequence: TGTGCCAGCAGCTTGATAGTTCCTAACGAGGAAACCTTC.

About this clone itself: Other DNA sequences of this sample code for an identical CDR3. The CDR3 here is CASSIGGQPQHF. The CDR3, as DNA: TGTGCCAGTAGTATAGGGGGTCAGCCCCAGCATTTT. The chain couples TRBV19 to TRBJ1-5; D is uncertain. The V gene's germline CDR1 is LNHDA and CDR2 SQIVND (reference sequence). The CDR3 spans 12 residues. Deletions cut 1 base from V and 6 bases from J, with 4 bases between.

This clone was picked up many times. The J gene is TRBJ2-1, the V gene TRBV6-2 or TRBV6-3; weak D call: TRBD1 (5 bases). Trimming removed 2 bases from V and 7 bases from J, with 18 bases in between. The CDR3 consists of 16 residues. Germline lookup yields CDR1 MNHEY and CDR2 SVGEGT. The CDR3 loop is CASSYELGRKGNEQFF. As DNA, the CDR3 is TGTGCCAGCAGTTACGAGTTGGGGCGAAAGGGGAATGAGCAGTTCTTC.

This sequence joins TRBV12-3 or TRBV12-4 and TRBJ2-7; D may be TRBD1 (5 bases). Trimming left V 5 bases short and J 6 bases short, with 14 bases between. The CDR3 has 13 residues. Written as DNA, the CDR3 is TGTGCCAGCAGTCTAAGTTCCAGGGCCGAGCAGTACGTC. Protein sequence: CASSLSSRAEQYV.

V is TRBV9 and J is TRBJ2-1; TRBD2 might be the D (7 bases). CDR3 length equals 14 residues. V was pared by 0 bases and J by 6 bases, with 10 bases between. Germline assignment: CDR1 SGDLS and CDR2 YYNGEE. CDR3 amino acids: CASSVGAGANEQFF. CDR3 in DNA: TGTGCCAGCAGCGTAGGGGCGGGGGCCAATGAGCAGTTCTTC.

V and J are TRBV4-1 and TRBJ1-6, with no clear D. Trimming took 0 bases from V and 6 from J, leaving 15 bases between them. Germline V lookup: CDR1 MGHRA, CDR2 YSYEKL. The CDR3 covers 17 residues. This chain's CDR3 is CASSQDNGRRLNSPLHF. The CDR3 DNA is TGCGCCAGCAGCCAAGATAACGGCCGGCGTCTTAATTCACCCCTCCACTTT.

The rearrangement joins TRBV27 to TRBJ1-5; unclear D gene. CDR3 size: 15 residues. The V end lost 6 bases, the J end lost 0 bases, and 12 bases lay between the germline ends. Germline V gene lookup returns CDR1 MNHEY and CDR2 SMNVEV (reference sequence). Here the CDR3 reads CASSPIQASNQPQHF. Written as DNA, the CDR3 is TGTGCCAGCAGCCCCATACAAGCTAGCAATCAGCCCCAGCATTTT.

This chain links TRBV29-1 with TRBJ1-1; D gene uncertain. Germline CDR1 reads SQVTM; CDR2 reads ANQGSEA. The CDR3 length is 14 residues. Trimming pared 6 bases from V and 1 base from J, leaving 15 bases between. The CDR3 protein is CSVSHLLGNTEAFF. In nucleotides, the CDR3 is TGCAGCGTCTCTCACTTACTAGGGAACACTGAAGCTTTCTTT.

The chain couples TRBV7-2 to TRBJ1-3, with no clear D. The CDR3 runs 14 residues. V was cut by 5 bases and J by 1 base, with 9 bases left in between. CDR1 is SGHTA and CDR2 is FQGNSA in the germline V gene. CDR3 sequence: CASSPVRSGNTIYF. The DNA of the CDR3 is TGTGCCAGCAGCCCAGTTCGGTCTGGAAACACCATATATTTT.

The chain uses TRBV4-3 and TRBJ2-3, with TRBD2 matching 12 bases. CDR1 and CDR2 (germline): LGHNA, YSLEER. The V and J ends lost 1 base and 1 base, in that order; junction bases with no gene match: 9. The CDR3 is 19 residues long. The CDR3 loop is CASSQGARTSGDRTDTQYF. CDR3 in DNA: TGCGCCAGCAGCCAAGGTGCCCGGACTAGCGGGGATCGCACAGATACGCAGTATTTT.

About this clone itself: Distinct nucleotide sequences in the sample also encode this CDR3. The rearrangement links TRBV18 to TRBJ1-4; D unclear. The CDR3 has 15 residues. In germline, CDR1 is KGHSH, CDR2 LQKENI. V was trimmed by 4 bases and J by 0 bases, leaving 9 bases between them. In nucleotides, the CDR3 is TGTGCCAGCTCACGTTCGAGGGCAACTAATGAAAAACTGTTTTTT. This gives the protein CASSRSRATNEKLFF.